A selection of T cell receptor beta chains follows, all from one sample in a study of blood T cell repertoires in COVID-19. TCRdb's copy holds only in-frame clones and misses some; the assay was immunoSEQ multiplex PCR. The data contain approximately 150,000 clones, roughly 90% of them singletons. The sample was peripheral blood. The receptor source for this set is a man between 70 and 80 years old with active COVID-19. Both conserved end residues are part of each CDR3. A D gene is named only where the DNA matches it firmly. Some rows mark clone size as missing; the rest say once, few, many or name a class of expanded clone.

abundance,j_gene,d_gene,v_gene,CDR3nt,CDR3aa
NA,TRBJ2-1,NA,TRBV3-1/TRBV3-2,TGTGCCAGCAGCCTCGGGAGCGGCTCCTACAATGAGCAGTTCTTC,CASSLGSGSYNEQFF
NA,TRBJ2-3,NA,TRBV9,TGTGCCAGCAGCGGTGACGGGGACACAGATACGCAGTATTTT,CASSGDGDTDTQYF
NA,TRBJ2-3,NA,TRBV7-8,TGTGCCAGCAGCTTAGGGGACATAAAGTCCTATAGCGGGTTCACAGATACGCAGTATTTT,CASSLGDIKSYSGFTDTQYF
NA,TRBJ2-2,NA,TRBV7-2,TGTGCCAGCAGCCCTTATATGCCCCGGGCGAACACCGGGGAGCTGTTTTTT,CASSPYMPRANTGELFF
NA,TRBJ2-5,TRBD2,TRBV6-8,TGTGCCAGCAGTTACGTGGGGGAGGGAGTAGAGACCCAGTACTTC,CASSYVGEGVETQYF
NA,TRBJ2-1,TRBD2,TRBV10-2,TGCGCCAGCAGTGATGGACTAGGGTCCTACAATGAGCAGTTCTTC,CASSDGLGSYNEQFF
NA,TRBJ2-1,NA,TRBV5-1,TGCGCCAGCTTCCCTGGTCAGGTGGGTGAGCAGTTCTTC,CASFPGQVGEQFF
NA,TRBJ2-6,NA,TRBV5-6,TGTGCCAGCAGCGCCCCCGGCTCTGGGGCCAACGTCCTGACTTTC,CASSAPGSGANVLTF
NA,TRBJ1-5,NA,TRBV11-1,TGTGCCAGCAGCCGAGTAAGGGGGTCGCCCCAGCATTTT,CASSRVRGSPQHF
NA,TRBJ1-3,TRBD1,TRBV6-5,TGTGCCAGCACCTCAGGACAGGCGGCTGGAAACACCATATATTTT,CASTSGQAAGNTIYF
NA,TRBJ2-2,TRBD1,TRBV5-1,TGCGCCAGCAGCTCCCGACAGGGGGACACCGGGGAGCTGTTTTTT,CASSSRQGDTGELFF
NA,TRBJ2-3,TRBD2,TRBV27,TGTGCCAGCAGTCCGGGACTAGCGGGAGGGCGAACGCAGTATTTT,CASSPGLAGGRTQYF
once,TRBJ2-1,TRBD2,TRBV11-1,TGTGCCAGCAGCCTGGGACTAGCGGCCTACAATGAGCAGTTCTTC,CASSLGLAAYNEQFF
NA,TRBJ2-7,TRBD1,TRBV3-1/TRBV3-2,TGTGCCAGCAGCCACCAGGGGGTCAACGAGCAGTACTTC,CASSHQGVNEQYF
NA,TRBJ1-6,NA,TRBV7-2,TGTGCCAGCAGCTTAGCTGGGGGGGGAGGTTCACCCCTCCACTTT,CASSLAGGGGSPLHF
NA,TRBJ1-6,TRBD1,TRBV7-9,TGTGCCAGCAGCTTCGGGACAGGGGGTGACTATAATTCACCCCTCCACTTT,CASSFGTGGDYNSPLHF
NA,TRBJ1-3,TRBD1,TRBV2,TGTGCCAGCAACAACAGGGGATCTGGAAACACCATATATTTT,CASNNRGSGNTIYF
NA,TRBJ2-1,NA,TRBV3-1/TRBV3-2,TGTGCCAGCAGCCAAGAAAGGGACATATACTACAATGAGCAGTTCTTC,CASSQERDIYYNEQFF
once,TRBJ2-3,TRBD2,TRBV30,TGTGCCTGTCTAGCGGGAGGAGGAGATACGCAGTATTTT,CACLAGGGDTQYF
NA,TRBJ2-1,TRBD1,TRBV6-5,TGTGCCAGCAGTCCCGGGACAGGGTGGGGTGAGCAGTTCTTC,CASSPGTGWGEQFF
NA,TRBJ2-5,TRBD2,TRBV3-1/TRBV3-2,TGTGCCAGCAGCCAAGAGGCTAGCGGAAGGACCCAGTACTTC,CASSQEASGRTQYF
NA,TRBJ2-2,TRBD1,TRBV5-1,TGCGCCAGCAGCCCGGGACAGGGATACACCGGGGAGCTGTTTTTT,CASSPGQGYTGELFF
few,TRBJ2-7,NA,TRBV2,TGTGCCAGCAGTGAACTACAGGGAGGGGAAAGCGAGCAGTACTTC,CASSELQGGESEQYF
NA,TRBJ2-7,NA,TRBV20-1,TGCAGTGCTAGTCTGGCGGGCTACGAGCAGTACTTC,CSASLAGYEQYF
NA,TRBJ1-1,TRBD1,TRBV11-2,TGTGCCAGCAGCACCGGGACAGTTGAAGCTTTCTTT,CASSTGTVEAFF
NA,TRBJ1-1,TRBD1,TRBV2,TGTGCCAGCAGGGGACAGATTAACACTGAAGCTTTCTTT,CASRGQINTEAFF
NA,TRBJ2-3,NA,TRBV21-1,TGTGCCAGCAGCATAAAACAACAGGGGCGAACTAGCACAGATACGCAGTATTTT,CASSIKQQGRTSTDTQYF
NA,TRBJ1-2,TRBD1,TRBV6-5,TGTGCCAGCAGTTACAGGGGGCAAAACTATGGCTACACCTTC,CASSYRGQNYGYTF
NA,TRBJ2-3,TRBD2,TRBV19,TGTGCCAGTAGTCCCGACAGGTCGCGGGGGGGCACAGATACGCAGTATTTT,CASSPDRSRGGTDTQYF
NA,TRBJ2-1,TRBD2,TRBV3-1/TRBV3-2,TGTGCCAGCAGCCCAGACAGGCGGGAGGAGTCCTACAATGAGCAGTTCTTC,CASSPDRREESYNEQFF
NA,TRBJ2-7,NA,TRBV6-5,TGTGCCAGCACTCACGGACAGTCCTACGAGCAGTACTTC,CASTHGQSYEQYF
NA,TRBJ1-5,NA,TRBV27,TGTGCCAGCAGTCCCCACAGGGTTGGGGGACAGCCCCAGCATTTT,CASSPHRVGGQPQHF
NA,TRBJ2-1,TRBD1,TRBV19,TGTGCCAGTAAACGGGACAGGGGGGGCTACAATGAGCAGTTCTTC,CASKRDRGGYNEQFF
few,TRBJ2-3,NA,TRBV27,TGTGCCAGCAGTCCCTTCAGGGCAAGTACAGATACGCAGTATTTT,CASSPFRASTDTQYF
NA,TRBJ1-1,TRBD1,TRBV10-2,TGCGCCAGCATGGGGACAGGGGTGAACACTGAAGCTTTCTTT,CASMGTGVNTEAFF
NA,TRBJ2-1,NA,TRBV30,TGTGCCTGGAGTTTGAGCGCTTACAATGAGCAGTTCTTC,CAWSLSAYNEQFF